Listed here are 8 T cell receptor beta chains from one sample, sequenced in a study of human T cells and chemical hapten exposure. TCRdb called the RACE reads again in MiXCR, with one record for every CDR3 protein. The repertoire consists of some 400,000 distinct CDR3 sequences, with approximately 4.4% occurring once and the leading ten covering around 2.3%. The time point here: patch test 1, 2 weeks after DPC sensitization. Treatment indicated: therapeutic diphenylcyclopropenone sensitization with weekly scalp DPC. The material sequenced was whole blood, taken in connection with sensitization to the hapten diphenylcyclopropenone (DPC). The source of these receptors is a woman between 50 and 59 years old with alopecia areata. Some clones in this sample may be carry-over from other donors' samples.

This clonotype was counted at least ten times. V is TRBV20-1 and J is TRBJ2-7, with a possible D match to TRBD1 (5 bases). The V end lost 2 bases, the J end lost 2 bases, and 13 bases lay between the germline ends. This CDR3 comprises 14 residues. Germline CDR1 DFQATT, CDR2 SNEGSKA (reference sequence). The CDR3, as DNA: TGCAGTGCTAGACCCCACCAGGGCACCTACGAGCAGTACTTC. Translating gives CSARPHQGTYEQYF.

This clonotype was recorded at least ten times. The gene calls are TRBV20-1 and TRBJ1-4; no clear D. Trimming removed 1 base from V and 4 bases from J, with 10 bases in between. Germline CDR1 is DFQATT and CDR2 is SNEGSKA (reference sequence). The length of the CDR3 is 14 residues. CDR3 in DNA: TGCAGTGCTAGAGCGGCGGGGATTAATGAAAAACTGTTTTTT. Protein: CSARAAGINEKLFF.

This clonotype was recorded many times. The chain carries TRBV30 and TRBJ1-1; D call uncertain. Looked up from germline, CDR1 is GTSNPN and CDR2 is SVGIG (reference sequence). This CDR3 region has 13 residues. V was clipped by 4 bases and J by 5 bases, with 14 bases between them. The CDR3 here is CAWNAGVGTEAFF. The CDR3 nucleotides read TGTGCCTGGAACGCGGGAGTAGGGACTGAAGCTTTCTTT. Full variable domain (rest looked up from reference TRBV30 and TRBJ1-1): SQTIHQWPATLVQPVGSPLSLECTVEGTSNPNLYWYRQAAGRGLQLLFYSVGIGQISSEVPQNLSASRPQDRQFILSSKKLLLSDSGFYLCAWNAGVGTEAFFGQGTRLTVV.

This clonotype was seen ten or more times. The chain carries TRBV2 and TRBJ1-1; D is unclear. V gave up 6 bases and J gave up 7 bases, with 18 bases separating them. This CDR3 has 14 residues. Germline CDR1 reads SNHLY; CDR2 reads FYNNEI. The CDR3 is CASRDRAFWDEAFF. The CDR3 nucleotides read TGTGCCAGCAGAGATAGAGCGTTCTGGGATGAAGCTTTCTTT.

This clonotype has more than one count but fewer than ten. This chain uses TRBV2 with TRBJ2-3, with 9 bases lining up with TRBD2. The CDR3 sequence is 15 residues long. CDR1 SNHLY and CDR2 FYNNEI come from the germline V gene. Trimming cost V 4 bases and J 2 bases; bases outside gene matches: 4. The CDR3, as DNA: TGTGCCAGCAGTGCGGGACTAGCTGCCACAGATACGCAGTATTTT. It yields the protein CASSAGLAATDTQYF.

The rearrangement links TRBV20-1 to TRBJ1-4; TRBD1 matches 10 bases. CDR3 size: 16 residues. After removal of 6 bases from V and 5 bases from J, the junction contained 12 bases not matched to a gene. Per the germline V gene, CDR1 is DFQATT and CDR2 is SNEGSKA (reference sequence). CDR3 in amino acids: CSAKRRTGGANEKLFF. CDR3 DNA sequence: TGCAGTGCAAAGAGGAGGACAGGGGGGGCAAATGAAAAACTGTTTTTT.

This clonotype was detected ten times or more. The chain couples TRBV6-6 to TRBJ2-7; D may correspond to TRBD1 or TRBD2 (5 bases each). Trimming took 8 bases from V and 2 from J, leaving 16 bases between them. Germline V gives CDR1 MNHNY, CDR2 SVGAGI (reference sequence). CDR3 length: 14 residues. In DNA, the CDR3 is TGTGCCAGCCGAAGGGGAGCTAGAGCCTACGAGCAGTACTTC. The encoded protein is CASRRGARAYEQYF.

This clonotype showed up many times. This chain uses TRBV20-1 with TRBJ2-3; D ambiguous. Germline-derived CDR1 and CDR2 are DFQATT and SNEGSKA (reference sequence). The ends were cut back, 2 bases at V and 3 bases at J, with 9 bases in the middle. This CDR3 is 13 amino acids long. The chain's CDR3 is CSARTDGTDTQYF. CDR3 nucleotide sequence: TGCAGTGCTAGAACCGACGGGACAGATACGCAGTATTTT.